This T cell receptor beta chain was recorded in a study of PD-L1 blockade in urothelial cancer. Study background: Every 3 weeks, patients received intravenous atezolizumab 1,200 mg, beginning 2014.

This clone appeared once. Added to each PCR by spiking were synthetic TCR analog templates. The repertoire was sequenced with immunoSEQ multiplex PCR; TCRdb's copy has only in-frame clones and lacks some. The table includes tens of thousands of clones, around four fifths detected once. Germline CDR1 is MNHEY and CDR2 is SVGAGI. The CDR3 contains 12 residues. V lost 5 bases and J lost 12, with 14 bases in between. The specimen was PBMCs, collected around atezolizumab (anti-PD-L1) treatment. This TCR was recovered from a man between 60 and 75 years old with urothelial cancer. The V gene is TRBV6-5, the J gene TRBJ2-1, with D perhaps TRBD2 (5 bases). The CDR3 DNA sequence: TGTGCCAGCAGTAACACCGGGAATTGGCAGTTCTTC. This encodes CASSNTGNWQFF.